Below, 27 T cell receptor beta chains from the same sample are listed, as sequenced in a study of cytomegalovirus exposure and HLA in healthy donors. Produced via immunoSEQ multiplex PCR; TCRdb's table is partial and in-frame only. This sample has some 200,000 clones, with about 86% found just once. Sequenced sample: PBMCs. The receptors were gathered from a woman aged 18 to 35 in good health and CMV-seropositive.

The chain couples TRBV6-6 to TRBJ2-5; 13 bases line up with TRBD2. This CDR3 comprises 14 residues. Trimming removed 7 bases from V and 3 bases from J; junction bases left unmatched: 2. Germline-derived CDR1 and CDR2 are MNHNY and SVGAGI (reference sequence). CDR3 nucleotide sequence: TGTGCCAGCATCGGGACTAGCGGGGAAGAGACCCAGTACTTC. Translating it yields CASIGTSGEETQYF.

J is TRBJ2-3 and V is TRBV18; TRBD1 might be the D (5 bases). The V end was cut by 4 bases, the J end by 1 base, with 12 bases between. This CDR3 contains 15 residues. Per germline, CDR1 KGHSH and CDR2 LQKENI. DNA for the CDR3: TGTGCCAGCTCACACGCAGGGAAGGGCACAGATACGCAGTATTTT. Its protein product is CASSHAGKGTDTQYF. The variable domain in full, completed from reference TRBV18 and TRBJ2-3, reads NAGVMQNPRHLVRRRGQEARLRCSPMKGHSHVYWYRQLPEEGLKFMVYLQKENIIDESGMPKERFSAEFPKEGPSILRIQQVVRGDSAAYFCASSHAGKGTDTQYFGPGTRLTVL.

CDR3 residues: CASSQRDNYGYTF. The DNA for the CDR3 is TGTGCCAGCAGCCAACGGGATAACTATGGCTACACCTTC. The V call is TRBV4-2, the J call TRBJ1-2; D is uncertain. The CDR3 contains 13 residues. V was trimmed by 2 bases and J by 1 base, leaving 5 bases between them. Per germline, CDR1 LGHNA and CDR2 YNFKEQ.

The rearrangement uses TRBV9 and TRBJ2-3, with 7 bases identical to TRBD2. V trimming: 2 bases; J trimming: 0 bases; junction bases outside the gene matches: 3. Germline CDR1 SGDLS, CDR2 YYNGEE. The CDR3 consists of 15 residues. CDR3 sequence (DNA): TGTGCCAGCAGCGTCTACGGGGGGAGCACAGATACGCAGTATTTT. Translation gives CASSVYGGSTDTQYF.

V usage is TRBV9 and J usage is TRBJ2-5; tentatively, D is TRBD2 (6 bases). The V gene's germline CDR1 is SGDLS and CDR2 YYNGEE. This CDR3 has 14 residues. Trimming left V 4 bases short and J 1 base short, with 11 bases between. This CDR3 reads CASSPGLSQETQYF. DNA for the CDR3: TGTGCCAGCAGCCCCGGACTAAGCCAAGAGACCCAGTACTTC.

This chain connects TRBV2 to TRBJ2-1; 9 bases match TRBD2. Per germline, CDR1 SNHLY and CDR2 FYNNEI. Losses at the gene ends were 5 bases for V and 9 bases for J; bases not matched to a gene: 14. CDR3 length equals 16 residues. The CDR3 sequence: CASSPQSSGGPGEQFF. The CDR3, as DNA: TGTGCCAGCAGTCCTCAGAGTAGCGGGGGTCCGGGTGAGCAGTTCTTC.

The rearrangement uses TRBV2 and TRBJ1-2; unclear D gene. The germline V and J ends were trimmed by 7 bases and 5 bases, with 14 bases remaining between them. Looked up from germline, CDR1 is SNHLY and CDR2 is FYNNEI. The CDR3 extends over 13 amino acids. DNA of the CDR3: TGTGCCAGCACCTTGACACCTGAATATGGCTACACCTTC. Translated, it gives CASTLTPEYGYTF.

The rearrangement uses TRBV7-8 and TRBJ1-1; 7 bases are shared with TRBD1. After removal of 4 bases from V and 6 bases from J, the junction contained 8 bases not matched to a gene. The CDR3 is made up of 14 amino acids. The germline CDR1 and CDR2 sequences are SGHVS and FQNEAQ. The CDR3 reads CASSSRRGLAEAFF. CDR3 DNA: TGTGCCAGCAGCTCCCGGAGGGGGCTCGCTGAAGCTTTCTTT.

The chain joins TRBV2 to TRBJ1-5; unclear D gene. The CDR3 loop spans 17 amino acids. Trimming took 8 bases from V and 3 from J, leaving 23 bases between them. The germline V gene encodes CDR1 SNHLY and CDR2 FYNNEI. The CDR3: CASGLFNLAPNNQPQHF. As DNA, the CDR3 is TGTGCCAGCGGTCTCTTTAATCTGGCCCCAAACAATCAGCCCCAGCATTTT.

CDR3 nucleotide sequence: TGTGCCAGCAGCGTAGGACAGGACTTCGCTGAAGCTTTCTTT. This encodes CASSVGQDFAEAFF. This chain connects TRBV9 to TRBJ1-1; D may be TRBD1 (6 bases). Trimming took off 0 bases at V and 6 bases at J, with 12 bases between the two ends. There are 14 residues in the CDR3. Germline V gene sequence: CDR1 SGDLS, CDR2 YYNGEE.

J is TRBJ1-2 and V is TRBV19, with a tentative D call TRBD1 (5 bases). Trimming shortened V by 7 bases and J by 3 bases, and 12 bases separated the two germline ends. The CDR3 is 13 amino acids. In germline, CDR1 is LNHDA, CDR2 SQIVND (reference sequence). Written as DNA, the CDR3 is TGTGCCAGTAACAGGCAGGGCTACTATGGCTACACCTTC. Amino acid sequence: CASNRQGYYGYTF. The whole variable domain, filled in from reference TRBV19 and TRBJ1-2, reads DGGITQSPKYLFRKEGQNVTLSCEQNLNHDAMYWYRQDPGQGLRLIYYSQIVNDFQKGDIAEGYSVSREKKESFPLTVTSAQKNPTAFYLCASNRQGYYGYTFGSGTRLTVV.

V gene TRBV5-1 combines with J gene TRBJ2-3, with 12 bases that match TRBD1. The CDR3 totals 17 residues. Germline loops: CDR1 SGHRS, CDR2 YFSETQ. V gave up 4 bases and J gave up 4 bases; unmatched junction bases: 10. CDR3 DNA sequence: TGCGCCAGCAGCACGCTCCCGGGACAGGGGGCCTCAGATACGCAGTATTTT. Protein sequence: CASSTLPGQGASDTQYF.

The rearrangement links TRBV7-3 to TRBJ1-3; D might be TRBD1 (6 bases). The germline V gene has CDR1 SGHTA and CDR2 FQGTGA. With 2 bases removed from V and 2 bases from J, the gap between germline ends came to 7 bases. This CDR3 has 14 amino acids. The CDR3 loop reads CASSLPGAGNTIYF. CDR3 bases: TGTGCCAGCAGCTTACCAGGGGCTGGAAACACCATATATTTT.

The chain combines TRBV20-1 with TRBJ1-1; D remains unclear. The CDR3 contains 11 residues. With 3 bases removed from V and 3 bases from J, the gap between germline ends came to 5 bases. In germline, CDR1 is DFQATT, CDR2 SNEGSKA (reference sequence). The CDR3 bases are TGCAGTGCTAGTGACTACACTGAAGCTTTCTTT. It encodes CSASDYTEAFF.

The chain carries TRBV21-1 and TRBJ2-4; the table assigns TRBD2, which was not confirmed against the DNA. TRBV21-1 is shown as a pseudogene. This CDR3 spans 14 amino acids. The chain's CDR3 is CASPTSGGANIQYF. CDR3 DNA: TGTGCCAGCCCGACTAGCGGGGGGGCGAACATTCAGTACTTC.

This rearrangement joins TRBV19 to TRBJ1-2; 11 positions match TRBD1. Trimming took 9 bases from V and 4 from J; bases not matched to a gene: 10. CDR1 is LNHDA, CDR2 SQIVND, per germline (reference sequence). CDR3 length: 15 amino acids. CDR3 sequence (DNA): TGTGCCAGCCGGGACAGGGGGAACTCGCCCTATGGCTACACCTTC. Translating gives CASRDRGNSPYGYTF.

The chain carries TRBV5-5 and TRBJ2-4; 12 bases are a match to TRBD2. Trimming cost V 4 bases and J 8 bases; bases outside gene matches: 4. Germline V CDR1 and CDR2: SGHKS, YYEKEE (reference sequence). The CDR3 length is 14 residues. CDR3 in amino acids: CASSPSGGADIQYF. The CDR3 nucleotides are TGTGCCAGCAGCCCTAGCGGGGGGGCGGACATTCAGTACTTC.

This sequence joins TRBV5-4 and TRBJ2-3, with 12 bases fitting TRBD2. The CDR3 loop spans 16 amino acids. The V segment lost 0 bases and the J segment 7 bases; nucleotides outside the gene matches: 6. Germline assignment: CDR1 SGHNT and CDR2 YYREEE (reference sequence). For the CDR3, the DNA is TGTGCCAGCAGCTTGGAGGCTAGCGGGGGGGCGAATACGCAGTATTTT. Encoded protein: CASSLEASGGANTQYF. The full variable domain, completed using reference TRBV5-4 and TRBJ2-3, is ETGVTQSPTHLIKTRGQQVTLRCSSQSGHNTVSWYQQALGQGPQFIFQYYREEENGRGNFPPRFSGLQFPNYSSELNVNALELDDSALYLCASSLEASGGANTQYFGPGTRLTVL.

The V call is TRBV4-1, the J call TRBJ2-1, with TRBD1 as a possible D gene (5 bases). Germline V gene sequence: CDR1 MGHRA, CDR2 YSYEKL. V lost 5 bases to trimming and J lost 5 bases, with 16 bases between them. The CDR3 length is 15 residues. Here the CDR3 reads CASSEMGPLDNEQFF. The CDR3 bases are TGCGCCAGCAGCGAGATGGGGCCCCTGGACAATGAGCAGTTCTTC.

This chain connects TRBV5-8 to TRBJ2-3; D gene uncertain. The CDR3 spans 14 residues. CDR1 and CDR2 from the germline V gene are SGHTS and YDEGEE. V dropped 1 base and J dropped 0 bases, with 6 bases sitting between them. The CDR3: CASSLSKSTDTQYF. CDR3 nucleotide sequence: TGTGCCAGCAGCTTGAGCAAGAGCACAGATACGCAGTATTTT.

The chain recombines TRBV11-3 with TRBJ2-5, with 10 bases identical to TRBD1. There are 15 residues in the CDR3. After removal of 4 bases from V and 5 bases from J, the junction contained 7 bases not matched to a gene. Germline CDR1 reads SGHNT; CDR2 reads YENEEA. This chain's CDR3 is CASSSRTGGVETQYF. CDR3 sequence (DNA): TGTGCCAGCAGCTCGCGGACAGGGGGTGTCGAGACCCAGTACTTC.

This chain links TRBV5-1 with TRBJ2-1, with D possibly TRBD2 on 5 matching bases. The length of the CDR3 is 13 residues. Germline CDR1 and CDR2: SGHRS and YFSETQ. V lost 4 bases and J lost 3, with 8 bases in between. CDR3 amino acids: CASSPTNYNEQFF. The CDR3 coding sequence is TGCGCCAGCAGCCCGACTAACTACAATGAGCAGTTCTTC. Complete variable domain (other parts from reference TRBV5-1 and TRBJ2-1): KAGVTQTPRYLIKTRGQQVTLSCSPISGHRSVSWYQQTPGQGLQFLFEYFSETQRNKGNFPGRFSGRQFSNSRSEMNVSTLELGDSALYLCASSPTNYNEQFFGPGTRLTVL.

The chain couples TRBV4-2 to TRBJ1-4; 10 nucleotides line up with TRBD1. V was pared by 4 bases and J by 7 bases, with 3 bases of the junction left unmatched. The CDR3 sequence is 14 residues long. CDR1 LGHNA and CDR2 YNFKEQ come from the germline V gene. This CDR3 reads CASSLDRGLEKLFF. The CDR3 DNA reads as TGTGCCAGCAGCCTTGACAGGGGGCTTGAAAAACTGTTTTTT.

The V call is TRBV7-8, the J call TRBJ2-7; 8 bases agree with TRBD1. The V gene end was trimmed by 1 base and the J gene end by 3 bases; junction bases not matched to a gene: 2. The CDR3 covers 14 residues. Germline V gene lookup returns CDR1 SGHVS and CDR2 FQNEAQ. In DNA, the CDR3 is TGTGCCAGCAGCTTAGGGGGACAGGTCTACGAGCAGTACTTC. Residues: CASSLGGQVYEQYF.

V usage is TRBV6-4 and J usage is TRBJ2-3; TRBD2 matches 12 bases. CDR1 is MRHNA and CDR2 is SNTAGT in the germline V gene. The CDR3 is 16 amino acids. The V segment lost 0 bases and the J segment 6 bases; nucleotides outside the gene matches: 4. In DNA form, the CDR3 reads TGTGCCAGCAGTGACTCCGGACTAGCGGGGTCTGATACGCAGTATTTT. Its protein is CASSDSGLAGSDTQYF.

The V gene is TRBV13, the J gene TRBJ2-3, with a tentative D call TRBD2 (6 bases). CDR3 length: 12 residues. Germline CDR1 and CDR2: PRHDT and FYEKMQ (reference sequence). V dropped 1 base and J dropped 9 bases, with 8 bases sitting between them. Written as DNA, the CDR3 is TGTGCCAGCAGCTTAGCACTAGCCACGCAGTATTTT. As protein: CASSLALATQYF. Full variable domain (remainder filled in from reference TRBV13 and TRBJ2-3): AAGVIQSPRHLIKEKRETATLKCYPIPRHDTVYWYQQGPGQDPQFLISFYEKMQSDKGSIPDRFSAQQFSDYHSELNMSSLELGDSALYFCASSLALATQYFGPGTRLTVL.

V usage is TRBV6-1 and J usage is TRBJ1-1; D gene ambiguous. Germline CDR1 reads MNHNS; CDR2 reads SASEGT. V lost 5 bases to trimming and J lost 1 base, with 8 bases between them. The CDR3 loop spans 13 amino acids. The CDR3 sequence: CASSPTENTEAFF. Written as DNA, the CDR3 is TGTGCCAGCAGTCCCACAGAGAACACTGAAGCTTTCTTT.